This is a list of T cell receptor beta chains from one sample in a study of T cell responses to AZD1222 COVID-19 vaccine. The repertoire was sequenced with immunoSEQ multiplex PCR; TCRdb's copy has only in-frame clones and lacks some. The table records about 100,000 clones, about nine tenths of them present only once. Sequencing used peripheral blood, obtained on day 0 of AZD1222 vaccination. The receptors stem from an adult in good health. CDR3s include the opening cysteine and the closing phenylalanine or tryptophan. Fields, in order: V gene, J gene, clone size, CDR3 protein. Expanded clones are given a class, and other clones once, few, many or no size at all.

V: TRBV3-1/TRBV3-2; J: TRBJ2-3; size: once; CDR3: CASSQDWGLVTDTQYF
V: TRBV28; J: TRBJ1-1; size: NA; CDR3: CASSFQGRSEAFF
V: TRBV28; J: TRBJ2-2; size: NA; CDR3: CASSFGQGETGELFF
V: TRBV12-3/TRBV12-4; J: TRBJ1-2; size: NA; CDR3: CASSLPSGDGYTF
V: TRBV28; J: TRBJ1-1; size: once; CDR3: CASSSGQDTEAFF
V: TRBV7-9; J: TRBJ2-7; size: NA; CDR3: CASSFSASSGKDEQYF
V: TRBV24-1; J: TRBJ2-7; size: NA; CDR3: CAYLAREQYF
V: TRBV5-4; J: TRBJ2-7; size: NA; CDR3: CASSFAGTGGAGQYF
V: TRBV5-6; J: TRBJ2-3; size: NA; CDR3: CASSLGSSSNTQYF
V: TRBV30; J: TRBJ2-2; size: NA; CDR3: CAWSVGRTSGSPGELFF
V: TRBV19; J: TRBJ2-5; size: NA; CDR3: CASSRGPQETQYF
V: TRBV3-1/TRBV3-2; J: TRBJ1-1; size: NA; CDR3: CASSQEVGSGAEAFF
V: TRBV19; J: TRBJ2-7; size: few; CDR3: CASSIGTDLSYEQYF
V: TRBV28; J: TRBJ1-3; size: NA; CDR3: CASRDRTANSGNTIYF
V: TRBV5-1; J: TRBJ2-3; size: NA; CDR3: CASLLAGEGDTQYF
V: TRBV15; J: TRBJ1-6; size: NA; CDR3: CATSRGQAGSPLHF
V: TRBV9; J: TRBJ2-3; size: NA; CDR3: CASSVVSLTDTQYF
V: TRBV28; J: TRBJ2-7; size: NA; CDR3: CASSNPSAQYEQYF
V: TRBV7-3; J: TRBJ2-7; size: NA; CDR3: CASSYRQGAQVF
V: TRBV7-2; J: TRBJ2-7; size: NA; CDR3: CASSLRWEGSYEQYF
V: TRBV15; J: TRBJ1-4; size: NA; CDR3: CATSMGTGNEKLFF
V: TRBV2; J: TRBJ1-5; size: NA; CDR3: CASSEIHQDQPQHF
V: TRBV5-1; J: TRBJ1-1; size: NA; CDR3: CASSLGQYGSSTEAFF
V: TRBV30; J: TRBJ1-4; size: NA; CDR3: CAWSGQGGNEKLFF
V: TRBV9; J: TRBJ2-1; size: NA; CDR3: CASTTTRASGKGNEQFF
V: TRBV7-3; J: TRBJ1-6; size: few; CDR3: CASSLDRGSPLHF
V: TRBV7-8; J: TRBJ1-1; size: NA; CDR3: CASSLEGYRGTEAFF
V: TRBV19; J: TRBJ1-1; size: NA; CDR3: CASSTRTGDAFF
V: TRBV3-1/TRBV3-2; J: TRBJ2-5; size: once; CDR3: CASSQWGYQETQYF
V: TRBV27; J: TRBJ2-1; size: once; CDR3: CASNPGLAVYNEQFF
V: TRBV11-2; J: TRBJ1-3; size: NA; CDR3: CASSLDQGPGNTIYF
V: TRBV7-9; J: TRBJ2-1; size: NA; CDR3: CASSLDLAGVGEQFF
V: TRBV7-8; J: TRBJ1-2; size: NA; CDR3: CASSSTGMGDDTF
V: TRBV3-1/TRBV3-2; J: TRBJ2-1; size: NA; CDR3: CASSQEILAGVYNEQFF
V: TRBV28; J: TRBJ2-1; size: NA; CDR3: CASIGGSSYNEQFF
V: TRBV6-6; J: TRBJ2-1; size: NA; CDR3: CASSYTDSDNEQFF
V: TRBV19; J: TRBJ1-3; size: NA; CDR3: CASSTTTGNTIYF
V: TRBV7-9; J: TRBJ2-1; size: NA; CDR3: CASSATSGRAAEQFF
V: TRBV5-1; J: TRBJ1-6; size: NA; CDR3: CASSLDRARVLTPAESPLHF
V: TRBV5-1; J: TRBJ1-1; size: once; CDR3: CASSLTGGVNTEAFF
V: TRBV24-1; J: TRBJ2-3; size: NA; CDR3: CATSAPGLAGEVDTQYF
V: TRBV30; J: TRBJ2-7; size: NA; CDR3: CAWSGGSDEQYF
V: TRBV18; J: TRBJ2-1; size: NA; CDR3: CASSPRLAGSDEQFF
V: TRBV9; J: TRBJ1-2; size: NA; CDR3: CASSPYGENYGYTF
V: TRBV6-5; J: TRBJ2-2; size: NA; CDR3: CASTYWGELFF
V: TRBV28; J: TRBJ1-2; size: NA; CDR3: CASSFRDRGVYGYTF
V: TRBV28; J: TRBJ2-5; size: NA; CDR3: CASSRQGGETQYF
V: TRBV14; J: TRBJ2-1; size: NA; CDR3: CASSQGTSVYNEQFF
V: TRBV2; J: TRBJ1-5; size: NA; CDR3: CASSPGQGSNQPQHF
V: TRBV5-1; J: TRBJ2-7; size: NA; CDR3: CASSLGAGISSYEQYF
V: TRBV28; J: TRBJ1-2; size: NA; CDR3: CASSRPGTGGGEGYTF
V: TRBV7-2; J: TRBJ2-1; size: NA; CDR3: CASSPDFSYNEQFF
V: TRBV27; J: TRBJ1-2; size: NA; CDR3: CASSFLGGNYGYTF
V: TRBV5-1; J: TRBJ2-7; size: NA; CDR3: CASSLAAGSAEQYF